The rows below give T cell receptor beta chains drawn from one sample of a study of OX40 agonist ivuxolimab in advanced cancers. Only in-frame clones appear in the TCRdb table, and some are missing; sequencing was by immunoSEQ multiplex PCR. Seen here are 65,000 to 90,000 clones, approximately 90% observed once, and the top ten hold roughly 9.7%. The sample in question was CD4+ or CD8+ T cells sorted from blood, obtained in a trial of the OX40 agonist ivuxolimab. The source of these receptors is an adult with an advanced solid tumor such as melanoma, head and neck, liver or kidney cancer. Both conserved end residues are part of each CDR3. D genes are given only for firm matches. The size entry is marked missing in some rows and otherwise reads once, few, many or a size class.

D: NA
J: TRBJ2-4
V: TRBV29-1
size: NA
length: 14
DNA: TGCAGCGTTGGCTCATCTAGGACCAAAAACATTCAGTACTTC
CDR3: CSVGSSRTKNIQYF

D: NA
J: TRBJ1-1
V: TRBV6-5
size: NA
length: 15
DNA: TGTGCCAGCAGTCCCCCCAGAAGCTTGAACACTGAAGCTTTCTTT
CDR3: CASSPPRSLNTEAFF

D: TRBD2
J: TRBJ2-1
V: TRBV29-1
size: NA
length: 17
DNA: TGCAGCGTTGAGGGACTAGCGGGCGGGGGGGCGTACAATGAGCAGTTCTTC
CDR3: CSVEGLAGGGAYNEQFF

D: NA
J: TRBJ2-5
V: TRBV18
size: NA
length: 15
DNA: TGTGCCAGCTCACCACCTACCCCTTTCCAAGAGACCCAGTACTTC
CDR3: CASSPPTPFQETQYF

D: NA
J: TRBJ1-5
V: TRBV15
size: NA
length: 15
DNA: TGTGCCACCAGCAGAGAAGGGAGCGGCAATCAGCCCCAGCATTTT
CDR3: CATSREGSGNQPQHF

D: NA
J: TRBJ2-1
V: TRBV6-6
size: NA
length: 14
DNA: TGTGCCAGCAGTTACACGGAATTCTACAATGAGCAGTTCTTC
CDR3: CASSYTEFYNEQFF

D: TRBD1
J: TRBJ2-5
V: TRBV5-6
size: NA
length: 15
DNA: TGTGCCAGCAGCTCGCCGGGACAGGGCGGAGAGACCCAGTACTTC
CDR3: CASSSPGQGGETQYF

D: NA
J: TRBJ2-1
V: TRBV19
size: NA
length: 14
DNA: TGTGCCAGTAGTATTACTAGCACCTACAATGAGCAGTTCTTC
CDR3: CASSITSTYNEQFF

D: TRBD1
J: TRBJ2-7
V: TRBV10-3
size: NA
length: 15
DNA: TGTGCCATCAGTGAGTCCTGGGACAGGGTCTTCGAGCAGTACTTC
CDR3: CAISESWDRVFEQYF

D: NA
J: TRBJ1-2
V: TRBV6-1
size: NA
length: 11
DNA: TGTGCAGTGGTTTGGGGCGATGGCTACACCTTC
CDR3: CAVVWGDGYTF

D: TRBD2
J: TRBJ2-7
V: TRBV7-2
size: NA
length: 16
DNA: TGTGCCAGCAGCTTATTACCTAGCGGGACCCACTACGAGCAGTACTTC
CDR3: CASSLLPSGTHYEQYF

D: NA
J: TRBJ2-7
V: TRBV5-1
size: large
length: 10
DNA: TGCGCCATCGAATCGGCTGAGCAGTACTTC
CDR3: CAIESAEQYF

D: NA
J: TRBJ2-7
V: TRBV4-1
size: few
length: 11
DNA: TGCGCCAGCAGCCAAGGCCCCGAGCAGTACTTC
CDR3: CASSQGPEQYF

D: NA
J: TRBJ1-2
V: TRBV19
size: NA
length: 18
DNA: TGTGCCAGTTGGACCCCAAGGGGAACTGGCATTGGGGACTATGGCTACACCTTC
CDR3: CASWTPRGTGIGDYGYTF

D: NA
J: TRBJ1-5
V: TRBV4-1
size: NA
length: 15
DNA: TGCGCCAGCAGCCAAGGGGAGGGGAGCAATCAGCCCCAGCATTTT
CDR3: CASSQGEGSNQPQHF

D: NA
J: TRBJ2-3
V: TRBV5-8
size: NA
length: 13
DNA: TGTGCCAGCAGTCAAGGGCACACAGATACGCAGTATTTT
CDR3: CASSQGHTDTQYF

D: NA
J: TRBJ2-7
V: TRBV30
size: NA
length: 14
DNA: TGTGCCTACACTATAGCGTCTAACTCCTACGAGCAGTACTTC
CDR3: CAYTIASNSYEQYF

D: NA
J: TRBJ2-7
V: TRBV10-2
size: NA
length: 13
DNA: TGCGCCAGCGCCGCCCCTAGCGCCTACGAGCAGTACTTC
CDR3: CASAAPSAYEQYF

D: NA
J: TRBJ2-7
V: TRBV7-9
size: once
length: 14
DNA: TGTGCCAGCACCGCCGAGGGCACTTCCTACGAGCAGTACTTC
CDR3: CASTAEGTSYEQYF

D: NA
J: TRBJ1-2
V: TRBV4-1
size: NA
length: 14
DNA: TGCGCCAGCAGCCAGAGCCAGGCGAACTATGGCTACACCTTC
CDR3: CASSQSQANYGYTF

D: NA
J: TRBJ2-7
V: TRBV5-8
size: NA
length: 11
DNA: TGTGCCAGCAGAGAGACCGACGAGCAGTACTTC
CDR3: CASRETDEQYF

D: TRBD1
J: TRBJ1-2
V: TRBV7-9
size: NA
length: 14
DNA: TGTGCCAGCAGCTTAGGGGACAGCCCGTATGGCTACACCTTC
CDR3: CASSLGDSPYGYTF

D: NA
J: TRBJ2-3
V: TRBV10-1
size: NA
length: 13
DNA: TGCGCCAGCAGTGCTTTGGTTCCAGATACGCAGTATTTT
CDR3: CASSALVPDTQYF

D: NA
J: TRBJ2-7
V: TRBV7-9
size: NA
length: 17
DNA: TGTGCCAGCAGCTTAGTTCTCGGCGGGCCGAGTTCCTACGAGCAGTACTTC
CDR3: CASSLVLGGPSSYEQYF

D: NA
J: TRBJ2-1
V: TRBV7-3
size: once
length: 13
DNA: TGTGCCAGCAGCCCGCAGTCCTACAATGAGCAGTTCTTC
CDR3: CASSPQSYNEQFF

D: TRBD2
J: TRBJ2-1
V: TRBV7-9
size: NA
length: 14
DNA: TGTGCCAGCAGCGGGGGACTAGCGGCCAATGAGCAGTTCTTC
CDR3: CASSGGLAANEQFF

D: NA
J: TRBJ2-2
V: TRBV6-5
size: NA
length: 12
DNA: TGTGCCAGCAGACCGGGGCCCGGGGAGCTGTTTTTT
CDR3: CASRPGPGELFF

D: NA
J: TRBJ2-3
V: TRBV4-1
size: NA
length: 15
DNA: TGCGCCAGCAGCCAAGACCCAGCGACTGTAGATACGCAGTATTTT
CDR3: CASSQDPATVDTQYF

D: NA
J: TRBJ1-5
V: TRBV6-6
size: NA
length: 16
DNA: TGTGCCAGCAGGGGTGAGGACCACTATAGCAATCAGCCCCAGCATTTT
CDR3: CASRGEDHYSNQPQHF

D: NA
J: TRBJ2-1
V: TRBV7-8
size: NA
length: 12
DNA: TGTGCCAGCAGCCTCCCCAACAATGAGCAGTTCTTC
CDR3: CASSLPNNEQFF

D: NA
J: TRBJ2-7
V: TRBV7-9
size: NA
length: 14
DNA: TGTGCCAGCAGCTCAACCGGGGGCAAATACGAGCAGTACTTC
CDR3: CASSSTGGKYEQYF

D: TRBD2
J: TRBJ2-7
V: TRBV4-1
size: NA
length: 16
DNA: TGCGCCAGCAGCCAAGAATTAGCGGGTCCCAGCTACGAGCAGTACTTC
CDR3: CASSQELAGPSYEQYF

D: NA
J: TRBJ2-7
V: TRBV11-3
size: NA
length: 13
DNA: TGTGCCAGCAGCTTAGGACAGTTCTACGAGCAGTACTTC
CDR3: CASSLGQFYEQYF

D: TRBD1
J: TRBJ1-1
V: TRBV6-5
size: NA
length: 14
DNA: TGTGCCAGCAGAGTGACAGGGAGTCCCACTGAAGCTTTCTTT
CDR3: CASRVTGSPTEAFF

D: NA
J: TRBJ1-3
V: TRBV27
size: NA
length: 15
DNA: TGTGCCAGCAGACCAGGTGAACTGACTGGAAACACCATATATTTT
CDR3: CASRPGELTGNTIYF